This T cell receptor beta chain was retrieved from a study of OX40 agonist ivuxolimab in advanced cancers. Notes on the research overall: Ivuxolimab was a fully human IgG2 agonistic monoclonal antibody targeting the costimulatory receptor OX40 (CD134). Intravenous ivuxolimab was administered to patients every 2 weeks at six dose levels: 0.01, 0.1, 0.3, 1.5, 3 and 10 mg/kg. Of the approximately 54 patients in dose escalation, about 20 had hepatocellular carcinoma, about 15 had melanoma, 9 had renal cell carcinoma and 9 had head and neck cancer. A male proportion of around 81% and a mean age of about 60 years, ranging from about 20 to 85, were recorded for the dose-escalation cohort. Patients were allowed to have had prior anti-PD-1, anti-PD-L1 or anti-CTLA-4 therapy, and around 40% of the dose-escalation patients had previously received checkpoint inhibitors. Partial responses were achieved by three dose-escalation patients, of whom one had hepatocellular carcinoma and two had cutaneous melanoma. Peripheral TCRbeta sequencing aimed to test whether ivuxolimab altered TCR sequence diversity and caused clonal T-cell expansion. The paper reports the monotherapy dose-escalation portion (N of about 50 patients) of the phase I ivuxolimab trial.

Trimming at the junction amounts to 1 base on V and 7 bases on J, and the germline ends lie 8 bases apart. From its cysteine to its phenylalanine, the CDR3 spans 14 amino acids. The DNA shown is the 42-base CDR3, in frame from base 1. The germline V gene specifies LGHNA as CDR1 and YSLEER as CDR2. General findings and caveats noted by the study authors: The antigen specificity of the clonally expanded peripheral T cells was not determined. After ivuxolimab, expanded clones were on average more numerous among CD8+ T cells than among CD4+ T cells. In the 0.1-3.0 mg/kg groups, partial responders had among the lowest normalized peripheral clonal expansion, particularly in CD8+ T cells. Clonal expansion of both CD4+ and CD8+ blood T cells was observed from baseline to week 6 at doses 0.1 to 3.0 mg/kg. Low levels of normalized T-cell clonal expansion were also seen in some nonresponding patients.

About this clone itself: Its antigen is unknown. The record has no base qualities; no much larger clone is one base away.

Patients with a history of autoimmune disease or receiving systemic immunosuppression were excluded from the trial. Peripheral blood for TCR sequencing was drawn from every dose cohort at baseline, at cycle 4 day 1 and at cycle 7 day 1. Samples were obtained from an open-label, multicenter, first-in-human phase I dose-escalation trial of ivuxolimab. Adults with locally advanced or metastatic melanoma, renal cell, hepatocellular, or head and neck squamous cell carcinoma were enrolled in the trial. Before TCR sequencing, CD4+ T cells and CD8+ T cells from peripheral blood were sorted into separate populations. For sequencing of the TCRbeta CDR3 region, genomic DNA was extracted from the sorted cells. The immunoSEQ Assay was used to sequence the TCRbeta CDR3 regions. As stored in TCRdb, this immuneACCESS dataset retains in-frame rearrangements with V and J assigned. A fraction of the clones does not appear; measured against another copy, unresolved V genes explain less than half of the discrepancy, and the remainder lacks a known reason. The sample profile shows about 48,000 clones; about four fifths of them were found once. Clones ranked in the top ten supply 0.9% to 1.2% of the sample.

Recombination connected TRBV4-3 to TRBJ1-6, with no confidently assigned D gene. The sequence came from an adult with an advanced solid tumor such as melanoma, head and neck, liver or kidney cancer. The sample consisted of CD4+ or CD8+ T cells sorted from blood, taken in a trial of the OX40 agonist ivuxolimab. The nucleotide sequence is TGCGCCAGCAGCCAAGCTATCGGGAATTCACCCCTCCACTTT. This codes for CASSQAIGNSPLHF.